This T cell receptor beta chain was identified in a study of tumor-infiltrating lymphocytes in localized non-small cell lung cancer. Study-wide results and limits: Recurrence-free survival showed no association with tumor T-cell fraction.

Relative to its sample, this clone is medium-sized. Its cognate antigen is unknown. The V and J ends lost 3 bases and 1 base respectively, with 10 bases between them. CDR3 length: 14 amino acids. CDR1 is SGHRS, CDR2 YFSETQ, per germline. Produced via immunoSEQ multiplex PCR; TCRdb's table is partial and in-frame only. The sample includes thousands of clones, approximately 80% of them seen just once. The rearrangement links TRBV5-1 to TRBJ1-1; perhaps TRBD1 as D (5 bases). The TCR sequence derives from a human donor with non-small cell lung cancer. Sequencing was performed on lung tumor tissue. This CDR3 reads CASSWTTENTEAFF. CDR3 DNA sequence: TGCGCCAGCAGCTGGACGACAGAGAACACTGAAGCTTTCTTT.